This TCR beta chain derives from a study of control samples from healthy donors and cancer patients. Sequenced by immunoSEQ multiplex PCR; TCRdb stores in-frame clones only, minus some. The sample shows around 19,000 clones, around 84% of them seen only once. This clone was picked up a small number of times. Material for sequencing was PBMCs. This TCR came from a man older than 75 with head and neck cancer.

As DNA, the CDR3 is TGTGCCAGCAGCCCCGGGGGTATTAGCAATCAGCCCCAGCATTTT. This codes for CASSPGGISNQPQHF. The V and J genes are TRBV7-8 and TRBJ1-5, with D maybe TRBD1 (5 bases). Per the germline V gene, CDR1 is SGHVS and CDR2 is FQNEAQ. The V and J ends lost 5 bases and 0 bases respectively, with 11 bases between them. The CDR3 has 15 amino acids.